The 15 T cell receptor beta chains below all came from one sample that was sequenced in a study of T cell responses to AZD1222 COVID-19 vaccine. Generated by immunoSEQ multiplex PCR, the TCRdb table keeps only in-frame clones and is missing some. The sample lists roughly 270,000 clones, around 92% occurring once. Source: peripheral blood, taken 28 days after the second AZD1222 dose. The receptor source for this set is an adult who received the AZD1222 COVID-19 vaccine.

This chain connects TRBV11-3 to TRBJ2-1; 9 nucleotides line up with TRBD2. Germline assignment: CDR1 SGHNT and CDR2 YENEEA. This CDR3 region has 15 residues. With 5 bases clipped from V and 9 bases from J, the junction kept 11 bases outside the gene matches. The CDR3 is CASSRGGGREVEQFF. DNA of the CDR3: TGTGCCAGCAGCCGCGGCGGCGGGAGGGAGGTTGAGCAGTTCTTC. Combining the CDR3 with reference TRBV11-3 and TRBJ2-1 gives the whole variable domain EAGVVQSPRYKIIEKKQPVAFWCNPISGHNTLYWYLQNLGQGPELLIRYENEEAVDDSQLPKDRFSAERLKGVDSTLKIQPAELGDSAVYLCASSRGGGREVEQFFGPGTRLTVL.

V is TRBV5-1 and J is TRBJ2-3; D could derive from TRBD1 or TRBD2 (6 bases each). The CDR3 totals 15 residues. The V end was cut by 3 bases, the J end by 0 bases, with 11 bases between. The germline V gene has CDR1 SGHRS and CDR2 YFSETQ. The DNA of the CDR3 is TGCGCCAGCAGCTCCCTAGGGGGGAGCACAGATACGCAGTATTTT. It codes for CASSSLGGSTDTQYF.

The chain carries TRBV28 and TRBJ2-7; 8 nucleotides line up with TRBD1. CDR1 is MDHEN and CDR2 is SYDVKM in the germline V gene. This CDR3 is 13 amino acids long. Trimming took 8 bases from V and 5 from J; bases not matched to a gene: 8. CDR3 sequence (DNA): TGTGCCAGCGTACATCCAGGGGGCCACGAGCAGTACTTC. This sequence encodes CASVHPGGHEQYF.

V usage is TRBV28 and J usage is TRBJ1-5; D remains ambiguous. V gave up 5 bases and J gave up 2 bases, with 7 bases separating them. The CDR3 has 13 residues. From germline, CDR1 is MDHEN and CDR2 SYDVKM. The DNA for the CDR3 is TGTGCCAGCAGTCCCCGGGGCAATCAGCCCCAGCATTTT. Protein: CASSPRGNQPQHF.

This chain uses TRBV28 with TRBJ1-1; no clear D gene. CDR1 and CDR2 from the germline V gene are MDHEN and SYDVKM. The V end was cut by 4 bases, the J end by 10 bases, with 16 bases between. The CDR3 runs 13 residues. The CDR3 here is CASSSPLWTRAFF. The CDR3 coding sequence is TGTGCCAGCAGTTCCCCTCTCTGGACGAGAGCTTTCTTT.

Only one count was recorded for this clone. V is TRBV7-9 and J is TRBJ1-1; TRBD1 agrees at 7 bases. The V gene's germline CDR1 is SEHNR and CDR2 FQNEAQ (reference sequence). This CDR3 spans 13 amino acids. V dropped 5 bases and J dropped 5; count of bases not matched to a gene: 5. The CDR3 loop reads CASSPGQETEAFF. Here the CDR3 DNA reads TGTGCCAGCAGCCCCGGACAGGAGACTGAAGCTTTCTTT.

The genes are TRBV11-3 and TRBJ2-7; D perhaps matches TRBD1 (6 bases). V lost 5 bases, J lost 2 bases, and 13 bases lay in between. CDR3 length: 14 amino acids. Germline CDR1 SGHNT, CDR2 YENEEA. For the CDR3, the DNA is TGTGCCAGCAGCCCCAACAGGGATCCCTACGAGCAGTACTTC. It translates to CASSPNRDPYEQYF.

This sequence joins TRBV13 and TRBJ2-1; 12 positions match TRBD2. This CDR3 spans 15 amino acids. V shed 4 bases, J shed 6 bases, and the junction held 4 bases outside the gene matches. The germline V gene has CDR1 PRHDT and CDR2 FYEKMQ (reference sequence). DNA for the CDR3: TGTGCCAGCAGCTCCCTAGCGGGGGGGCTCAATGAGCAGTTCTTC. Translation: CASSSLAGGLNEQFF. The full variable domain, with the rest looked up from reference TRBV13 and TRBJ2-1, is AAGVIQSPRHLIKEKRETATLKCYPIPRHDTVYWYQQGPGQDPQFLISFYEKMQSDKGSIPDRFSAQQFSDYHSELNMSSLELGDSALYFCASSSLAGGLNEQFFGPGTRLTVL.

V and J are TRBV29-1 and TRBJ2-5; TRBD1 agrees at 7 bases. V shed 5 bases and J 4 bases; nucleotides not matched to a gene: 4. Germline assignment: CDR1 SQVTM and CDR2 ANQGSEA. This CDR3 spans 12 amino acids. CDR3 nucleotide sequence: TGCAGCGTTCTGACAGGGACAGAGACCCAGTACTTC. Residues: CSVLTGTETQYF. The variable domain in full, completed from reference TRBV29-1 and TRBJ2-5, reads SAVISQKPSRDICQRGTSLTIQCQVDSQVTMMFWYRQQPGQSLTLIATANQGSEATYESGFVIDKFPISRPNLTFSTLTVSNMSPEDSSIYLCSVLTGTETQYFGPGTRLLVL.

The chain recombines TRBV7-2 with TRBJ2-4; a weak D match, TRBD1 (7 bases). V shed 5 bases and J shed 7 bases, with 12 bases lying between them. CDR3 length equals 13 residues. The germline V gene encodes CDR1 SGHTA and CDR2 FQGNSA. The CDR3 loop is CASSTRGRNIQYF. In DNA form, the CDR3 reads TGTGCCAGCAGCACCAGGGGGAGGAACATTCAGTACTTC.

This chain connects TRBV2 to TRBJ2-2; D may be TRBD1 (6 bases). V was shortened by 8 bases and J by 0 bases, with 7 bases between the two germline ends. The CDR3 loop spans 13 amino acids. Germline CDR1 reads SNHLY; CDR2 reads FYNNEI. The CDR3 DNA is TGTGCCAGCGGGACACCGAACACCGGGGAGCTGTTTTTT. Its translation is CASGTPNTGELFF.

The V and J genes are TRBV5-1 and TRBJ1-4, with D unclear. CDR3 length: 14 amino acids. The germline V gene encodes CDR1 SGHRS and CDR2 YFSETQ. V lost 4 bases and J lost 8, with 15 bases in between. In nucleotides, the CDR3 is TGCGCCAGCAGCATGGGGTCCTACGAGGAAAAACTGTTTTTT. Translation gives CASSMGSYEEKLFF.

This sequence joins TRBV5-1 and TRBJ2-1; 10 nucleotides match TRBD2. J lost 7 bases, V lost 8 bases, and 6 bases had no gene match. The CDR3 has 13 amino acids. Germline CDR1 reads SGHRS; CDR2 reads YFSETQ. Here the CDR3 DNA reads TGCGCCAGTACGGCTAGCGGGAGAAATGAGCAGTTCTTC. Translation gives CASTASGRNEQFF.

The chain couples TRBV7-3 to TRBJ2-7, with 9 bases matching TRBD2. Germline V gene sequence: CDR1 SGHTA, CDR2 FQGTGA. V shed 8 bases and J 1 base; nucleotides not matched to a gene: 3. The length of the CDR3 is 13 residues. CDR3 sequence (DNA): TGTGCCAGCTCAGCGGGAGGATCCTACGAGCAGTACTTC. It codes for CASSAGGSYEQYF.

This clone was recorded only once. A junction end diverges from the germline sequence, so it may reflect a read error. This chain joins TRBV2 and TRBJ2-7; D is ambiguous. The germline CDR1 and CDR2 sequences are SNHLY and FYNNEI. This CDR3 contains 12 residues. Here the CDR3 reads CASRERSHEQYF. CDR3 in DNA: TGTGCCAGCCGTGAGAGATCCCACGAGCAGTACTTC.